These T cell receptor beta chains were read from a single sample in a study of cytomegalovirus exposure and HLA in healthy donors. Profiling relied on immunoSEQ multiplex PCR, and the TCRdb table lists in-frame clones only, not all of them. The profile covers about 140,000 clones, with roughly four fifths appearing a single time and under 2% taken by the ten largest. The specimen was PBMCs. Receptors were obtained from a female donor in good health and CMV-seronegative. CDR3s include the opening cysteine and the closing phenylalanine or tryptophan. A D gene is named only where the DNA matches it firmly. Clone size is not always given. Where it is, it says once, few, many or a class for expanded clones.

size	V	J	D	DNA	CDR3
NA	TRBV7-9	TRBJ1-1	TRBD1	TGTGCCAGCAGCCGGATACAGGGGATGAACACTGAAGCTTTCTTT	CASSRIQGMNTEAFF
NA	TRBV2	TRBJ2-2	NA	TGTGCCAGCCGCAGTTCTCTCGGAGGCGCCGGGGAGCTGTTTTTT	CASRSSLGGAGELFF
NA	TRBV9	TRBJ2-7	TRBD1	TGTGCCAGCAGCGTAGAGGGGACAGGGAGCCACGAGCAGTACTTC	CASSVEGTGSHEQYF
NA	TRBV2	TRBJ2-1	TRBD2	TGTGCCAGCCGGCCTTCGACTAGCGGGGGGAAATTATCGCGTTACAATGAGCAGTTCTTC	CASRPSTSGGKLSRYNEQFF
NA	TRBV28	TRBJ2-7	TRBD1	TGTGCCAGCAGAAGGGACAGCTACGAGCAGTACTTC	CASRRDSYEQYF
NA	TRBV5-4	TRBJ1-2	TRBD1	TGTGCCAGCAGCTTGGTTGACAGGGATAACTATGGCTACACCTTC	CASSLVDRDNYGYTF
NA	TRBV4-1	TRBJ1-5	NA	TGCGCCAGCAGCCAAGTCCGGATGAGCGGCAATCAGCCCCAGCATTTT	CASSQVRMSGNQPQHF
NA	TRBV19	TRBJ1-4	NA	TGTGCCAGTAGATCAAGGGGGACCGAAAAACTGTTTTTT	CASRSRGTEKLFF
NA	TRBV9	TRBJ2-3	NA	TGTGCCAGCAACCAGGACGGGGTCCAAGATACGCAGTATTTT	CASNQDGVQDTQYF
once	TRBV6-1	TRBJ2-2	TRBD1	TGTGCCAGCAGTGAAGCCGGGACAGGGGCCGGGGAGCTGTTTTTT	CASSEAGTGAGELFF
NA	TRBV7-2	TRBJ2-7	TRBD2	TGTGCCAGCAGCTTTTATTTTCGCGGGGGGGCAACCGAGCAGTACTTC	CASSFYFRGGATEQYF
once	TRBV18	TRBJ2-1	TRBD1	TGTGCCAGCTCTACCGGGACAGGGGGATACAATGAGCAGTTCTTC	CASSTGTGGYNEQFF
NA	TRBV2	TRBJ1-5	NA	TGTGCCAGCAGTGAAGTGGCCGCCGGGAATCAGCCCCAGCATTTT	CASSEVAAGNQPQHF
once	TRBV6-1	TRBJ1-1	NA	TGTGCCAGCAGCCGTGGACAGTCTGAAGCTTTCTTT	CASSRGQSEAFF
once	TRBV5-8	TRBJ1-1	TRBD1	TGTGCCAGCAGCCCGGGAGGGGACAGGGGACTGAACACTGAAGCTTTCTTT	CASSPGGDRGLNTEAFF
few	TRBV18	TRBJ2-6	NA	TGTGCCAGCTCACCAGTCAGGACTGGGGCCAACGTCCTGACTTTC	CASSPVRTGANVLTF
NA	TRBV9	TRBJ1-3	NA	TGTGCCAGCAGCGTAGGGGGGGCTGGAAACACCATATATTTT	CASSVGGAGNTIYF
few	TRBV10-3	TRBJ1-1	NA	TGTGCCATCAGGGGGCAGGGGAACACTGAAGCTTTCTTT	CAIRGQGNTEAFF
NA	TRBV9	TRBJ1-2	TRBD1	TGTGCCAGCAGGGGACAGGTTATCTATGGCTACACCTTC	CASRGQVIYGYTF
NA	TRBV6-1	TRBJ2-1	NA	TGTGCCAGCAGTGAACAGGGCTACAATGAGCAGTTCTTC	CASSEQGYNEQFF
few	TRBV5-4	TRBJ1-4	NA	TGTGCCAGCAGCCGGAGCGGGGCAACTAATGAAAAACTGTTTTTT	CASSRSGATNEKLFF
NA	TRBV5-4	TRBJ2-1	TRBD2	TGTGCCAGCAGCTTGACGGGGGGGAACCCCAACAATGAGCAGTTCTTC	CASSLTGGNPNNEQFF
NA	TRBV29-1	TRBJ2-1	NA	TGCAGCGTCCAACCAGGGGAACCCTACAATGAGCAGTTCTTC	CSVQPGEPYNEQFF
once	TRBV11-3	TRBJ2-1	TRBD2	TGTGCCAGCAGAGGTCAGAGACTAGCGGGGATAGAGCAGTTCTTC	CASRGQRLAGIEQFF
NA	TRBV5-1	TRBJ1-1	TRBD1	TGCGCCAGCAGCACGCAGGGGGCTGGGTCTGAAGCTTTCTTT	CASSTQGAGSEAFF
NA	TRBV5-6	TRBJ2-1	NA	TGTGCCAGCAGCTTGATCAGGGGCGCTTTATTTAATGAGCAGTTCTTC	CASSLIRGALFNEQFF
few	TRBV19	TRBJ1-1	NA	TGTGCCAGTAGTATAGATACAGGGTTGGAAGCTTTCTTT	CASSIDTGLEAFF
NA	TRBV11-2	TRBJ1-1	TRBD1	TGTGCCAGCAGCTCGGGGTGGACAGGGGAGAACACTGAAGCTTTCTTT	CASSSGWTGENTEAFF
NA	TRBV5-1	TRBJ2-3	TRBD1	TGCGCCAGCAGCCAGGGACAGGGAACGACAGATACGCAGTATTTT	CASSQGQGTTDTQYF
NA	TRBV15	TRBJ2-5	TRBD2	TGTGCCACCAGCAGAGGGTTAGGCGGGGGGGAAGAGACCCAGTACTTC	CATSRGLGGGEETQYF
NA	TRBV29-1	TRBJ1-3	NA	TGCAGCGTTCAGGATAGCTCTGGAAACACCATATATTTT	CSVQDSSGNTIYF
NA	TRBV11-2	TRBJ1-1	NA	TGTGCCAGCAGCTTATTAATGAACACTGAAGCTTTCTTT	CASSLLMNTEAFF
NA	TRBV19	TRBJ2-3	TRBD2	TGTGCCAGTAGTATGTCACTAGCGGGTCGCACAGATACGCAGTATTTT	CASSMSLAGRTDTQYF
NA	TRBV6-5	TRBJ1-5	TRBD1	TGTGCCAGCAGGGTTCCAGGGGGCGCGGGCCAGCCCCAGCATTTT	CASRVPGGAGQPQHF
NA	TRBV6-5	TRBJ1-2	NA	TGTGCCAGCAGGGCCCAAGCGGGACAACAAGACGGCTACACCTTC	CASRAQAGQQDGYTF
NA	TRBV19	TRBJ1-1	TRBD1	TGTGCCAGTAGTCACAGGGGGCAGAACACTGAAGCTTTCTTT	CASSHRGQNTEAFF
NA	TRBV15	TRBJ2-3	NA	TGTGCCACCAGCAGAGATCACGGGATTAACACAGATACGCAGTATTTT	CATSRDHGINTDTQYF
NA	TRBV4-2	TRBJ1-2	NA	TGTGCCAGCAGCCAAGATCCCGAGTATGGCTACACCTTC	CASSQDPEYGYTF
few	TRBV19	TRBJ1-1	NA	TGTGCCAGTAGTATTTCCCCGCAGGGTCTGAACACTGAAGCTTTCTTT	CASSISPQGLNTEAFF
NA	TRBV5-1	TRBJ2-1	TRBD1	TGCGCCAGCAGCAGCGGACAGGGGCGCTACCGGGATGAGCAGTTCTTC	CASSSGQGRYRDEQFF
NA	TRBV2	TRBJ1-1	TRBD1	TGTGCCAGCACGGATGGGCAGGGGGTGAACACTGAAGCTTTCTTT	CASTDGQGVNTEAFF
NA	TRBV4-2	TRBJ1-2	NA	TGTGCCAGCAGCCAAGAACCAAGGTTCAGGGGAGATGGCTACACCTTC	CASSQEPRFRGDGYTF
NA	TRBV11-2	TRBJ1-5	NA	TGTGCCAGCAGCGCAGGGGACCTACCCAATCAGCCCCAGCATTTT	CASSAGDLPNQPQHF
NA	TRBV27	TRBJ2-7	TRBD1	TGTGCCAGCAGTTTGTCCCGGGACAGGGGGAGTGAGCAGTACTTC	CASSLSRDRGSEQYF
NA	TRBV28	TRBJ2-2	TRBD2	TGTGCCTCCATGAGTCTAGCGGGAGTAATGGGCACCGGGGAGCTGTTTTTT	CASMSLAGVMGTGELFF
few	TRBV25-1	TRBJ1-1	NA	TGTGCCAGCAGTGGCCTAGGGAGGGGCACTGAAGCTTTCTTT	CASSGLGRGTEAFF
NA	TRBV27	TRBJ2-1	TRBD2	TGTGCCAGCAGTTTGGGGACTAGCGGAGTAAGCTCCTACAATGAGCAGTTCTTC	CASSLGTSGVSSYNEQFF
NA	TRBV29-1	TRBJ2-7	TRBD1	TGCAGCGGGACAGGGGGTACGATTGTCGAGCAGTACTTC	CSGTGGTIVEQYF
NA	TRBV7-3	TRBJ1-6	NA	TGTGCCAGCAGCGCAGGGGCTACGGGGAATTCACCCCTCCACTTT	CASSAGATGNSPLHF
NA	TRBV11-3	TRBJ2-1	TRBD2	TGTGCCAGCAGCCCTTCGGGGACTAGCTTACTATTTGAGCAGTTCTTC	CASSPSGTSLLFEQFF
NA	TRBV7-9	TRBJ2-3	TRBD2	TGTGCCAGCAGCCCCATTAAGCGGGGGAAAGAGTACACAGATACGCAGTATTTT	CASSPIKRGKEYTDTQYF